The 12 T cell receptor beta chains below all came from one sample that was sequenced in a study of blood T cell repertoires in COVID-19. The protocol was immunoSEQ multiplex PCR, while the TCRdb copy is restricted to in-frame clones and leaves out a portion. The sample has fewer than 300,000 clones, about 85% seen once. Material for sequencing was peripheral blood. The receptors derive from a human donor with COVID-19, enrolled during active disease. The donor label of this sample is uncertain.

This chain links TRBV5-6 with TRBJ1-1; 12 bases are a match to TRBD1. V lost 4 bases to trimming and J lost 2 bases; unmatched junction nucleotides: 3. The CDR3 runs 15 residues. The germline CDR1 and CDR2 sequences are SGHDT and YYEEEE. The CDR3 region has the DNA TGTGCCAGCAGCGGGGACAGGGGGCTAAACACTGAAGCTTTCTTT. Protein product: CASSGDRGLNTEAFF.

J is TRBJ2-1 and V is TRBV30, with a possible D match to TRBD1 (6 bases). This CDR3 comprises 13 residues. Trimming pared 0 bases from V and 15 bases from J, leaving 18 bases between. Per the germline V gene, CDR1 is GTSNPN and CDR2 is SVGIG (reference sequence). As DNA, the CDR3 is TGTGCCTGGAGTGTAATCGGGGACACCATCCGGTTCTTC. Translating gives CAWSVIGDTIRFF.

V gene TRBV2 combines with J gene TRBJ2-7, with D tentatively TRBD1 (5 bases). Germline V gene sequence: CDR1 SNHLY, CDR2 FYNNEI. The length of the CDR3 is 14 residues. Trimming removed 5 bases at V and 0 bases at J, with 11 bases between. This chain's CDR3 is CASSSDSSSYEQYF. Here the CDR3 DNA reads TGTGCCAGCAGTTCAGACAGCAGCTCCTACGAGCAGTACTTC.

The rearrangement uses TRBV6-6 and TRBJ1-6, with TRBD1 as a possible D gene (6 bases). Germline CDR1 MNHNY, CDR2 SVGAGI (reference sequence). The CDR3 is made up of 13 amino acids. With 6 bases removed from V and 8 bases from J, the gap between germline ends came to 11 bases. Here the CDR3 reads CASSPGGDSPLHF. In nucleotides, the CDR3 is TGTGCCAGCAGCCCGGGGGGCGATTCACCCCTCCACTTT.

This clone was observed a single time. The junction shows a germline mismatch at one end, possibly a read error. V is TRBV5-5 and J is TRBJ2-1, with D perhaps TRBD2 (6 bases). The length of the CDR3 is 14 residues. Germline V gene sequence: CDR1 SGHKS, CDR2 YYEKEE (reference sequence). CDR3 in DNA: TGTGCCAGCAGTTTGGACCAGGGAGGCGATGAGCAGTTCTTC. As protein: CASSLDQGGDEQFF.

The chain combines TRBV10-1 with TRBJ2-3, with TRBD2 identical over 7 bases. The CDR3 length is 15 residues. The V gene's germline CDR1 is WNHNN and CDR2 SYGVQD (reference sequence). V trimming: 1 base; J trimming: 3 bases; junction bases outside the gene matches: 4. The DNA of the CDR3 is TGCGCCAGCAGTGAGTGGGAGGGTCCTACAGATACGCAGTATTTT. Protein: CASSEWEGPTDTQYF.

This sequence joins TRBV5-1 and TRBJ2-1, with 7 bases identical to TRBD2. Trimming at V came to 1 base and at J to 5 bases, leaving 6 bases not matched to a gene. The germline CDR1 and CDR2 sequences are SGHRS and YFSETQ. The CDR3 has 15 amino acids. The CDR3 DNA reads TGCGCCAGCAGCTTGCAGGTAGCGGGTAACAATGAGCAGTTCTTC. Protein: CASSLQVAGNNEQFF.

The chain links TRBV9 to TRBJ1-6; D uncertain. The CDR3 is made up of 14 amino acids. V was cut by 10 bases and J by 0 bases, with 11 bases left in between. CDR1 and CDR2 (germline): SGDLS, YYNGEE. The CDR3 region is CASQRSSYNSPLHF. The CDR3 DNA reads TGTGCCTCTCAACGGAGCTCCTATAATTCACCCCTCCACTTT.

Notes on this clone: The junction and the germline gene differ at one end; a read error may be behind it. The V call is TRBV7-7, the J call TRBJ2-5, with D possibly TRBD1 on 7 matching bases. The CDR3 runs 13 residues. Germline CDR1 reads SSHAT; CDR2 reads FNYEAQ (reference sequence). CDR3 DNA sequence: TGTGCTAGCAGTACCCAGGGGGGAGAGACCCAGTACTTC. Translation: CASSTQGGETQYF.

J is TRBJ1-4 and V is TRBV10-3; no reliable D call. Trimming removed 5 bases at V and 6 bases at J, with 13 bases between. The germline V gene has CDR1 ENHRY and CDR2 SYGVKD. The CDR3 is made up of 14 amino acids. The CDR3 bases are TGTGCCATCAGTCTAGGGAGGCACGATGAAAAACTGTTTTTT. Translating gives CAISLGRHDEKLFF.

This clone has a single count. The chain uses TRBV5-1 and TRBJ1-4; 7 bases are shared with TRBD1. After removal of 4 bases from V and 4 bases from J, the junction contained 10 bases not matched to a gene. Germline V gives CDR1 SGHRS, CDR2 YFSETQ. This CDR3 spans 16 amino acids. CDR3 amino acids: CASSPLPTGSNEKLFF. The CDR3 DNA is TGCGCCAGCAGCCCCCTTCCGACAGGGAGTAATGAAAAACTGTTTTTT.

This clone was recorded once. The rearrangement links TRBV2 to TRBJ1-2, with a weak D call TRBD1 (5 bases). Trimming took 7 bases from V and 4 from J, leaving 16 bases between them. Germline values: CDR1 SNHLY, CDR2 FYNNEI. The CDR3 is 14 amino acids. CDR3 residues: CASTSQGGGYGYTF. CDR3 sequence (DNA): TGTGCCAGCACCTCGCAGGGAGGAGGCTATGGCTACACCTTC.